The table lists the clone carrying this T cell receptor beta chain with a count of one. Its antigen is not known. The sample comes from a study of shared clonotypes between healthy human individuals. Study observations and caveats: Clonotypes which were not shared had lower generation probabilities than clonotypes that all four donors shared. In four donors, about 5% of naive CD4 clonotypes appeared in common. As a rule, naive subsets had a larger estimated richness than memory subsets.

Measured with immunoSEQ multiplex PCR; TCRdb has only the in-frame clones, and not every one. The sample holds 2.3 million or so clones; approximately 95% are singletons and the top ten take about 0.39%. Germline assignment: CDR1 SGHAT and CDR2 FQNNGV. The CDR3 spans 15 residues. After removal of 0 bases from V and 7 bases from J, the junction contained 6 bases not matched to a gene. The source is a man aged 18 to 29 in good health. Some clones in this sample may be carry-over from other donors' samples. This chain uses TRBV11-2 with TRBJ1-1; 9 bases are a match to TRBD1. The material sequenced was naive CD4+ T cells from PBMCs. Subset given: CD45RA+ positively selected. The CDR3 bases are TGTGCCAGCAGCTTAGAGGGACAGGGTGGCGTTGAAGCTTTCTTT. Translating gives CASSLEGQGGVEAFF.